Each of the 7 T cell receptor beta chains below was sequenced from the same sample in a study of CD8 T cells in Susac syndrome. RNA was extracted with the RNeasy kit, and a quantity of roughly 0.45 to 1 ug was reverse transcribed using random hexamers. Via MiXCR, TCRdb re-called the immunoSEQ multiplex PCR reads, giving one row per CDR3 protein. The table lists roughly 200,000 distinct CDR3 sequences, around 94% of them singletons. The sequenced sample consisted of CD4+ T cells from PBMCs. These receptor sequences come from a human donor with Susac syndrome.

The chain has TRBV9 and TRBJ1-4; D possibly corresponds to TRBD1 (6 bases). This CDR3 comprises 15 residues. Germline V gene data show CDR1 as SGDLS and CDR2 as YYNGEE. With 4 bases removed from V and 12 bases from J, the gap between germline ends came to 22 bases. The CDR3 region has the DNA TGTGCCAGCAGCACCTCCGGGACACCCCTCGGAGAACTGTTTTTT. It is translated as CASSTSGTPLGELFF.

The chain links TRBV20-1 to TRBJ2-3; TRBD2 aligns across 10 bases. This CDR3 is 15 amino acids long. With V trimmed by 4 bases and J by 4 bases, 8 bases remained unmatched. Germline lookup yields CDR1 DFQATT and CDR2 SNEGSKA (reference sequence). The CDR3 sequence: CSAKFSLAGADTQYF. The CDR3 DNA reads TGCAGTGCTAAGTTTAGCCTAGCGGGAGCAGATACGCAGTATTTT.

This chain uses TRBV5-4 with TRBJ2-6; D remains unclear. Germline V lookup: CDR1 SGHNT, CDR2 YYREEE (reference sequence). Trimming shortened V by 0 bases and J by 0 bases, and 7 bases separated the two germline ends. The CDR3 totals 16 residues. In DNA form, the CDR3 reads TGTGCCAGCAGCTTGGGGCAGCTCTCTGGGGCCAACGTCCTGACTTTC. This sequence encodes CASSLGQLSGANVLTF.

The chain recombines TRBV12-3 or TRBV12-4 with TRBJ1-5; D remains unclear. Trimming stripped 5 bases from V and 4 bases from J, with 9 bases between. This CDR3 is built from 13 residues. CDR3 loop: CASSPERNQPQHF. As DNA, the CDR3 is TGTGCCAGCAGTCCAGAGAGAAATCAGCCCCAGCATTTT.

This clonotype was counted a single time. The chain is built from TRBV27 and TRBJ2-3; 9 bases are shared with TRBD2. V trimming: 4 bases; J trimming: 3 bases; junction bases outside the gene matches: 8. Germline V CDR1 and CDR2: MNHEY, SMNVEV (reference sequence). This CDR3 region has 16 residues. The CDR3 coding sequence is TGTGCCAGCAGTTATCAGCGGGAGGTTTCAACAGATACGCAGTATTTT. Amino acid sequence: CASSYQREVSTDTQYF.

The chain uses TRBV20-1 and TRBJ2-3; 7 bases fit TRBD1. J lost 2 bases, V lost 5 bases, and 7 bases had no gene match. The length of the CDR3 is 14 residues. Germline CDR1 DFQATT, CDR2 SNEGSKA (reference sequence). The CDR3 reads CSAADREVTDTQYF. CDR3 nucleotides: TGCAGTGCTGCCGACAGGGAAGTCACAGATACGCAGTATTTT.

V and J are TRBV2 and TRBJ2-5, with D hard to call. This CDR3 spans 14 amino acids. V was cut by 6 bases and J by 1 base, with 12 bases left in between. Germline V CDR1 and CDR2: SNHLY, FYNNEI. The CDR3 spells CASSLVTRQETQYF. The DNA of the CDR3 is TGTGCCAGCAGCCTAGTGACTCGCCAAGAGACCCAGTACTTC. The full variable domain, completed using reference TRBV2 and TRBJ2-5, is EPEVTQTPSHQVTQMGQEVILRCVPISNHLYFYWYRQILGQKVEFLVSFYNNEISEKSEIFDDQFSVERPDGSNFTLKIRSTKLEDSAMYFCASSLVTRQETQYFGPGTRLLVL.